This T cell receptor (beta chain) was recovered during a study of PD-L1 blockade in urothelial cancer. This CDR3 is 16 amino acids long. V lost 5 bases and J 4 bases, leaving 20 bases between the germline ends. CDR1 and CDR2 from the germline V gene are MDHEN and SYDVKM. Every PCR got spiked synthetic TCR analog templates. TCRdb keeps only in-frame clones here, not all; method: immunoSEQ multiplex PCR. Of 130,000 or so clones listed, 84% are singletons. Study-wide findings and caveats: Better survival was predicted when blood TCR clonality before treatment fell below the median.

Specified time point: pretreatment peripheral blood. A note on this clone: Its specificity is not known.

This TCR was sampled from a man over 45 with urothelial cancer. The sequencing used PBMCs, collected around atezolizumab (anti-PD-L1) treatment. The chain couples TRBV28 to TRBJ1-1; D uncertain. This chain's CDR3 is CASSIRLLRTRTEAFF. CDR3 in DNA: TGTGCCAGCAGTATTCGCCTGCTGCGAACTCGCACTGAAGCTTTCTTT.